Given below is one TCR beta chain in context. It lacks a known antigen. For every CD8+ T cell subset, a few hundred thousand cells were flow-sorted straight into RLT lysis buffer, and each subset was sorted in triplicate. Naive CD8+ T cells were defined stringently as CD45RO-CCR7+CD27+CD95- to exclude memory contaminants. Using standard density gradient centrifugation, peripheral blood mononuclear cells were isolated from buffy coats. Naive CXCR3-negative and CXCR3-positive CD8+ T cells were flow-sorted using a FACSAria III. An RNeasy Mini Kit was used to extract total RNA from the sorted cells. The sequencer was a NextSeq 550. The Human TCR Profiling Kit (MiLaboratory) was used to prepare UMI-labeled 5' RACE TRB cDNA libraries. The full amount of extracted RNA was used for cDNA synthesis, and the full amount of resulting cDNA was used for PCR amplification. Libraries were prepared in parallel using an identical number of PCR cycles. The original methods were these. MIGEC and MiXCR extracted about 53,000 +/- 10,000 unique UMI-labeled TRB cDNA molecules per library, requiring at least two reads per UMI. Each library averaged roughly 40,000 +/- 10,000 functional in-frame TRB CDR3 nucleotide clonotypes without stop codons. After downsampling to 5000 UMI-labeled TRB molecules per sample, diversity metrics such as normalized Shannon-Wiener and Chao1 were calculated in VDJtools. VDJtools was used to calculate clonotype-size-weighted physicochemical properties of the central five CDR3 residues, namely interaction energy, strength, volume and Kidera factor 4. TCRdb reprocessed the raw reads; every CDR3 protein sequence is a single record, and DNA is not supplied. TCRdb's processing, not the study's, gives the V and J calls here. The sample's table lists a count of about 120,000 distinct CDR3 sequences. Around 0.62% of the sample is in the top ten clones.

There are 13 amino acids in the CDR3, from cysteine to phenylalanine inclusive. This entry has no DNA. CDR1 and CDR2 (SEHNR, FQNEAQ) derive from the germline V gene (reference sequence). The data were obtained in a study of CXCR3-negative and CXCR3-positive naive CD8 T cells (dated by TCRdb to about 2019). Regarding the research as a whole: In total, some 150 million TRB reads were obtained, corresponding to roughly 1.5 +/- 0.3 million reads per library. The TRBV-TRBJ cluster analysis covered naive subsets from about five donors and memory cells from 3 donors. The diversity and physicochemical repertoire analyses included ten to eleven donors pooled from two independent experiments. Results and caveats for the whole study, not just this receptor: Freshly isolated PBMCs were used for most assays because CXCR3 expression partially decreased after cryopreservation. Repertoire diversity was comparably high in both naive subsets but much lower in memory CD8+ T cells. TRB CDR3s from CXCR3-positive naive cells showed higher hydrophobicity (lower Kidera factor 4), lower energy, and higher strength and volume indices than CXCR3-negative naive cells. Because surface CD5, which has been linked to self-reactivity in mice, was comparable between naive subsets, TCR interaction strength was also inferred from TRB CDR3 physicochemical properties. Similar TRBV-TRBJ usage was shown by naive CXCR3-negative and CXCR3-positive cells from the same donor, whereas distinct patterns were shown by memory cells.

What was sequenced was naive CXCR3+ CD8+ T cells from blood. Per the publication, the cell subset or site label means: CD45RO-CCR7+CD27+CD95- naive CD8+ T cells expressing CXCR3 (TNR3+). The chain is encoded by TRBV7-9 joined to TRBJ2-1. This receptor was obtained from a human donor in good health. Some clones in this sample may be carry-over from other donors' samples. The CDR3 loop reads CATGREIYNEQFF.